This T cell receptor (beta chain) was identified in a study of blood T cell repertoires in COVID-19. Clones were sequenced by immunoSEQ multiplex PCR, and TCRdb holds only the in-frame ones, with some missing. Of a few hundred thousand clones in the sample, 88% were seen once. V lost 0 bases to trimming and J lost 0 bases, with 6 bases between them. The CDR3 is 14 amino acids. Germline assignment: CDR1 SGHRS and CDR2 YFSETQ. In assigning cohorts, the study relied on participant-reported clinical history. The rearrangement links TRBV5-1 to TRBJ1-1; D is undetermined. The sample was PBMCs or T cells enriched from blood (not recorded which). This TCR was recovered from a woman aged 25 to 39 who had been exposed to COVID-19. CDR3 protein: CASSLATVNTEAFF. The CDR3 nucleotides read TGCGCCAGCAGCTTGGCCACAGTGAACACTGAAGCTTTCTTT.